A single sample is the source of the 27 T cell receptor beta chains below, sequenced in a study of human T cells and chemical hapten exposure. A single record per CDR3 protein comes from TCRdb applying MiXCR to the RACE reads. The repertoire holds about 79,000 distinct CDR3 sequences, 8.6% seen once, with over 1.5% in the top ten. As to time point: healthy volunteer bleed at 6 weeks. Total RNA extraction was carried out from unfractionated whole blood. The sequenced sample consisted of whole blood. The receptors derive from a male donor in good health. Some clones in this sample may be carry-over from other donors' samples.

This clonotype was recorded at least ten times. The V call is TRBV10-2, the J call TRBJ2-1, with a tentative D call TRBD2 (5 bases). The CDR3 sequence is 15 residues long. The germline gives CDR1 WSHSY, CDR2 SAAADI. V was clipped by 0 bases and J by 6 bases, with 12 bases between them. Here the CDR3 reads CASSESSAAVNEQFF. In DNA form, the CDR3 reads TGCGCCAGCAGTGAGTCTAGCGCAGCGGTCAATGAGCAGTTCTTC.

In nucleotides, the CDR3 is TGCAGTGCTCGAGGGGGGACTAGCGACGTAGAGACCCAGTACTTC. Translated, it gives CSARGGTSDVETQYF. This chain joins TRBV20-1 and TRBJ2-5; TRBD2 matches at 10 bases. This CDR3 comprises 15 residues. With V trimmed by 5 bases and J by 4 bases, 10 bases remained unmatched. Germline-derived CDR1 and CDR2 are DFQATT and SNEGSKA (reference sequence).

The table lists this clonotype with a few counts. This chain joins TRBV27 and TRBJ1-2; TRBD1 is a possible D gene (5 bases). Germline V lookup: CDR1 MNHEY, CDR2 SMNVEV (reference sequence). The V end lost 8 bases, the J end lost 0 bases, and 13 bases lay between the germline ends. The CDR3 consists of 14 residues. This CDR3 reads CASGQGPPNYGYTF. In DNA, the CDR3 is TGTGCCAGCGGGCAGGGCCCTCCTAACTATGGCTACACCTTC.

This chain links TRBV28 with TRBJ1-6; D not certain. Trimming took 6 bases from V and 7 from J, leaving 10 bases between them. The CDR3 consists of 13 residues. Germline assignment: CDR1 MDHEN and CDR2 SYDVKM. The CDR3 spells CASRPTPNSPLHF. CDR3 sequence (DNA): TGTGCCAGCAGACCCACACCGAATTCACCCCTCCACTTT.

V and J are TRBV6-5 and TRBJ2-7; TRBD1 matches 9 bases. The CDR3 spans 14 residues. CDR1 is MNHEY and CDR2 is SVGAGI in the germline V gene. Trimming took 5 bases from V and 5 from J; bases not matched to a gene: 7. In DNA form, the CDR3 reads TGTGCCAGCAGTCCCGGGACAGGGTGGGACGAGCAGTACTTC. Its translation is CASSPGTGWDEQYF.

This clonotype has more than one count but fewer than ten. The V gene is TRBV6-5, the J gene TRBJ1-2, with 7 bases fitting TRBD1. The CDR3 extends over 13 amino acids. Trimming removed 4 bases from V and 8 bases from J; junction bases left unmatched: 7. Germline CDR1 and CDR2: MNHEY and SVGAGI. CDR3 sequence: CASSSSGGRGYTF. The CDR3 nucleotides read TGTGCCAGCAGTTCCTCAGGGGGTAGAGGCTACACCTTC.

V gene TRBV27 combines with J gene TRBJ2-5; a weak D match, TRBD2 (6 bases). This CDR3 spans 13 amino acids. V shed 7 bases and J shed 2 bases, with 11 bases lying between them. Germline lookup yields CDR1 MNHEY and CDR2 SMNVEV (reference sequence). CDR3 bases: TGTGCCAGCACTTCTAGCGAGCAAGAGACCCAGTACTTC. It encodes CASTSSEQETQYF.

Only a few counts were recorded for this clonotype. The chain is built from TRBV6-5 and TRBJ1-3; a possible D gene is TRBD1 (6 bases). From germline, CDR1 is MNHEY and CDR2 SVGAGI. This CDR3 has 13 residues. Trimming took 8 bases from V and 4 from J, leaving 12 bases between them. CDR3 DNA: TGTGCCAGCCAACAGGGAAGGGGAAACACCATATATTTT. Translating it yields CASQQGRGNTIYF.

V usage is TRBV11-2 and J usage is TRBJ1-1; TRBD1 aligns across 8 bases. Losses at the gene ends were 5 bases for V and 1 base for J; bases not matched to a gene: 12. The germline V gene has CDR1 SGHAT and CDR2 FQNNGV. This CDR3 has 17 residues. In DNA form, the CDR3 reads TGTGCCAGCAGCCCCCGGGCAGGGGGCTATTCGAACACTGAAGCTTTCTTT. It specifies CASSPRAGGYSNTEAFF.

The chain uses TRBV27 and TRBJ1-5, with 7 bases lining up with TRBD1. In germline, CDR1 is MNHEY, CDR2 SMNVEV (reference sequence). After removal of 5 bases from V and 0 bases from J, the junction contained 13 bases not matched to a gene. The CDR3 sequence is 18 residues long. For the CDR3, the DNA is TGTGCCAGCAGTCCAAGGGGACAGAGTTCTTATAGCAATCAGCCCCAGCATTTT. Translated: CASSPRGQSSYSNQPQHF.

This clonotype was seen only a few times. This chain uses TRBV6-2 or TRBV6-3 with TRBJ1-1; tentative D call: TRBD1 (6 bases). The germline V gene has CDR1 MNHEY and CDR2 SVGEGT. This CDR3 comprises 14 residues. The V end lost 8 bases, the J end lost 0 bases, and 13 bases lay between the germline ends. CDR3 nucleotide sequence: TGTGCCAGCGGACTAGGGGGGGTGAACACTGAAGCTTTCTTT. Its translation is CASGLGGVNTEAFF.

This clonotype appeared a few times. The chain has TRBV2 and TRBJ2-4; D assignment may be TRBD1 or TRBD2 (5 bases each). The germline V gene encodes CDR1 SNHLY and CDR2 FYNNEI. The CDR3 has 11 residues. V was cut by 4 bases and J by 12 bases, with 10 bases left in between. CDR3 sequence reads: CASSGGYHQYF. In nucleotides, the CDR3 is TGTGCCAGCAGTGGGGGGTACCATCAGTACTTC.

This chain joins TRBV5-4 and TRBJ2-5, with a tentative D call TRBD2 (7 bases). Between the trimmed V and J ends, which lost 3 bases and 4 bases, there was a span of 16 bases. This CDR3 has 15 amino acids. CDR1 and CDR2 from the germline V gene are SGHNT and YYREEE (reference sequence). The CDR3 DNA follows: TGTGCCAGCAGCTCGGTCGGGGGGCTCGGAGAGACCCAGTACTTC. This codes for CASSSVGGLGETQYF. Complete variable domain (other parts from reference TRBV5-4 and TRBJ2-5): ETGVTQSPTHLIKTRGQQVTLRCSSQSGHNTVSWYQQALGQGPQFIFQYYREEENGRGNFPPRFSGLQFPNYSSELNVNALELDDSALYLCASSSVGGLGETQYFGPGTRLLVL.

V and J are TRBV12-3 or TRBV12-4 and TRBJ2-2; 9 nucleotides match TRBD1. The CDR3 contains 19 residues. V lost 3 bases, J lost 3 bases, and 14 bases stayed unmatched. The CDR3 DNA sequence: TGTGCCAGCAGTTTCGGACAGGGGAGTTTTGGTGTCGACACCGGGGAGCTGTTTTTT. Protein sequence: CASSFGQGSFGVDTGELFF.

This clonotype has more than one count but fewer than ten. The genes are TRBV5-4 and TRBJ1-6; a weak D match, TRBD1 (5 bases). The CDR3 loop spans 15 amino acids. In germline, CDR1 is SGHNT, CDR2 YYREEE (reference sequence). V was trimmed by 6 bases and J by 10 bases, leaving 20 bases between them. In DNA form, the CDR3 reads TGTGCCAGCACCTTTACCGGGACCGTCCCCTCACCCCTCCACTTT. Encoded protein: CASTFTGTVPSPLHF.

This clonotype was observed many times. The genes are TRBV19 and TRBJ2-7; D not resolved. Germline V CDR1 and CDR2: LNHDA, SQIVND (reference sequence). Trimming removed 0 bases at V and 7 bases at J, with 7 bases between. CDR3 length: 12 amino acids. The CDR3 nucleotides are TGTGCCAGTAGTATAGAACAAGATGAGCAGTACTTC. This translates into CASSIEQDEQYF.

The table lists this clonotype with a few counts. The chain employs TRBV7-9 and TRBJ2-7; D call uncertain. Per the germline V gene, CDR1 is SEHNR and CDR2 is FQNEAQ (reference sequence). V lost 4 bases and J lost 4, with 8 bases in between. This CDR3 comprises 12 residues. DNA of the CDR3: TGTGCCAGCAGCTCCCACCCGTACGAGCAGTACTTC. Protein sequence: CASSSHPYEQYF.

This chain connects TRBV15 to TRBJ1-5; 8 nucleotides match TRBD1. The CDR3 runs 15 residues. Looked up from germline, CDR1 is LNHNV and CDR2 is YYDKDF (reference sequence). With 5 bases clipped from V and 4 bases from J, the junction kept 7 bases outside the gene matches. The CDR3 DNA is TGTGCCACCAGCGTTCGGACAGGGAAAAATCAGCCCCAGCATTTT. Translating it yields CATSVRTGKNQPQHF.

This clonotype was seen at least ten times. This chain joins TRBV6-6 and TRBJ1-1; the D is unclear. The V gene lost 8 bases and the J gene lost 1 base, with 8 bases spanning the gap. In germline, CDR1 is MNHNY, CDR2 SVGAGI (reference sequence). This CDR3 comprises 12 residues. In DNA, the CDR3 is TGTGCCAGCGAGGGAGGGAACACTGAAGCTTTCTTT. This translates into CASEGGNTEAFF.

This clonotype has just a few counts. This chain links TRBV6-5 with TRBJ1-5, with TRBD1 as a possible D gene (5 bases). This CDR3 is 15 amino acids long. Germline loops: CDR1 MNHEY, CDR2 SVGAGI. Trimming cost V 7 bases and J 6 bases, with 19 bases left between them. The CDR3 region is CASNLRAGMSQPQHF. CDR3 coding DNA: TGTGCCAGCAATTTACGTGCAGGGATGAGTCAGCCCCAGCATTTT.

V gene TRBV5-1 combines with J gene TRBJ2-5, with 11 nucleotides matching TRBD2. V was clipped by 4 bases and J by 0 bases; unmatched bases: 8. This CDR3 is built from 17 residues. Germline V CDR1 and CDR2: SGHRS, YFSETQ. For the CDR3, the DNA is TGCGCCAGCAGCCCAAGCCGGACTAGCGGGTACCAAGAGACCCAGTACTTC. Translating gives CASSPSRTSGYQETQYF. Complete variable domain (other parts from reference TRBV5-1 and TRBJ2-5): KAGVTQTPRYLIKTRGQQVTLSCSPISGHRSVSWYQQTPGQGLQFLFEYFSETQRNKGNFPGRFSGRQFSNSRSEMNVSTLELGDSALYLCASSPSRTSGYQETQYFGPGTRLLVL.

Only a few counts were recorded for this clonotype. This chain uses TRBV12-3 or TRBV12-4 with TRBJ1-2; 9 bases match TRBD1. This CDR3 is 15 amino acids long. J lost 4 bases, V lost 1 base, and 4 bases had no gene match. DNA of the CDR3: TGTGCCAGCAGTTTAGGGGGACAGGGAGCCTATGGCTACACCTTC. Encoded protein: CASSLGGQGAYGYTF.

About this clonotype: A junction end diverges from the germline sequence, so it may reflect a read error. J is TRBJ1-5 and V is TRBV12-3 or TRBV12-4; the match to TRBD1 covers 12 bases. The CDR3 consists of 14 residues. Here the CDR3 reads CASSKGQGATPIDF. The DNA of the CDR3 is TGTGCCAGCAGTAAGGGACAGGGGGCCACCCCAATCGATTTT.

This clonotype was detected only a few times. The V gene is TRBV5-4, the J gene TRBJ2-3, with 12 nucleotides matching TRBD2. V lost 1 base, J lost 3 bases, and 6 bases stayed unmatched. Germline CDR1 is SGHNT and CDR2 is YYREEE (reference sequence). The CDR3 spans 17 residues. CDR3 residues: CASSLKLAGGGTDTQYF. The CDR3 nucleotides are TGTGCCAGCAGCTTGAAACTAGCGGGAGGAGGGACAGATACGCAGTATTTT.

The gene calls are TRBV27 and TRBJ2-3; D is undetermined. CDR3 length: 15 residues. Germline CDR1 reads MNHEY; CDR2 reads SMNVEV (reference sequence). The V gene lost 0 bases and the J gene lost 2 bases, with 9 bases spanning the gap. CDR3 sequence reads: CASSLSDLDTDTQYF. The CDR3 DNA reads TGTGCCAGCAGTTTATCTGACTTAGACACAGATACGCAGTATTTT.

The chain couples TRBV2 to TRBJ1-5, with 7 bases identical to TRBD1. The CDR3 totals 16 residues. Germline assignment: CDR1 SNHLY and CDR2 FYNNEI. V dropped 3 bases and J dropped 5; count of bases not matched to a gene: 10. This CDR3 reads CASSEWDSDHYQPQHF. The CDR3 coding sequence is TGTGCCAGCAGTGAGTGGGACAGTGACCACTATCAGCCCCAGCATTTT.

This clonotype occurred many times. The V gene is TRBV4-3, the J gene TRBJ1-2; no clear D. The CDR3 runs to 14 residues. V lost 6 bases to trimming and J lost 3 bases, with 14 bases between them. CDR1 and CDR2 from the germline V gene are LGHNA and YSLEER. The DNA of the CDR3 is TGCGCCAGCAGTACGGAGGTCAGCTACTATGGCTACACCTTC. Protein product: CASSTEVSYYGYTF.